The 20 T cell receptor beta chains below were found in one sample sequenced in a study of blood T cell repertoires in COVID-19. Libraries were prepared by immunoSEQ multiplex PCR; TCRdb keeps only in-frame clonotypes and omits some of them. This sample has about 93,000 clones, with about 90% found just once. The sequencing sample was made of peripheral blood. The receptor set was obtained from a human donor with active COVID-19. The donor label of this sample is uncertain.

The gene calls are TRBV9 and TRBJ1-2; tentatively, D is TRBD1 (5 bases). Looked up from germline, CDR1 is SGDLS and CDR2 is YYNGEE. The CDR3 covers 16 residues. The germline V and J ends were trimmed by 3 bases and 7 bases, with 22 bases remaining between them. CDR3 DNA: TGTGCCAGCAGCGCATCCCTGGGGGAGGTGGGGAGTGGCTACACCTTC. Its translation is CASSASLGEVGSGYTF. Full variable domain (remainder filled in from reference TRBV9 and TRBJ1-2): DSGVTQTPKHLITATGQRVTLRCSPRSGDLSVYWYQQSLDQGLQFLIQYYNGEERAKGNILERFSAQQFPDLHSELNLSSLELGDSALYFCASSASLGEVGSGYTFGSGTRLTVV.

The chain is built from TRBV6-2 or TRBV6-3 and TRBJ2-1, with TRBD2 matching over 14 bases. The germline CDR1 and CDR2 sequences are MNHEY and SVGEGT. V was pared by 0 bases and J by 6 bases, with 4 bases of the junction left unmatched. This CDR3 spans 17 amino acids. The CDR3 is CASSYSGGLAGGNEQFF. DNA of the CDR3: TGTGCCAGCAGTTACTCGGGCGGACTAGCGGGGGGCAATGAGCAGTTCTTC.

The V call is TRBV11-3, the J call TRBJ1-1, with TRBD1 matching over 7 bases. The CDR3 extends over 18 amino acids. In germline, CDR1 is SGHNT, CDR2 YENEEA. The J segment lost 2 bases and the V segment lost 4 bases, leaving 16 bases of the junction unmatched. CDR3 amino acids: CASSSTRDRVEGNTEAFF. The CDR3 DNA reads TGTGCCAGCAGCTCAACCCGAGACAGGGTGGAAGGTAACACTGAAGCTTTCTTT.

V gene TRBV6-6 combines with J gene TRBJ1-4, with 10 bases that match TRBD1. V dropped 6 bases and J dropped 7; count of bases not matched to a gene: 14. Germline V gene data show CDR1 as MNHNY and CDR2 as SVGAGI (reference sequence). The CDR3 is 17 amino acids. This CDR3 is CASSRTLTGGRSEKLFF. CDR3 DNA sequence: TGTGCCAGCAGCCGAACTCTGACAGGGGGCCGGAGTGAAAAACTGTTTTTT.

The V gene is TRBV7-8, the J gene TRBJ2-3; 10 positions match TRBD2. V shed 10 bases, J shed 1 base, and the junction held 8 bases outside the gene matches. Germline loops: CDR1 SGHVS, CDR2 FQNEAQ. This CDR3 contains 15 residues. CDR3: CAIRSSGGGTDTQYF. The CDR3, as DNA: TGTGCCATCCGCTCTAGCGGGGGCGGCACAGATACGCAGTATTTT.

The rearrangement uses TRBV2 and TRBJ2-5, with D possibly TRBD2 on 5 matching bases. The CDR3 totals 15 residues. CDR1 SNHLY and CDR2 FYNNEI come from the germline V gene. The V gene lost 4 bases and the J gene lost 1 base, with 13 bases spanning the gap. CDR3 DNA: TGTGCCAGCAGTGGGAGTAGCGCGAGCCAAGAGACCCAGTACTTC. Its protein product is CASSGSSASQETQYF.

This chain uses TRBV6-6 with TRBJ1-2, with a possible D match to TRBD1 (5 bases). CDR1 is MNHNY, CDR2 SVGAGI, per germline (reference sequence). This CDR3 has 12 amino acids. V was shortened by 0 bases and J by 13 bases, with 12 bases between the two germline ends. The CDR3 loop reads CASSYSHGHGTF. The CDR3 DNA reads TGTGCCAGCAGTTACTCGCACGGACATGGCACCTTC.

This sequence joins TRBV12-3 or TRBV12-4 and TRBJ1-1; weak D call: TRBD1 (5 bases). CDR3 length: 13 residues. Trimming took off 0 bases at V and 7 bases at J, with 9 bases between the two ends. The CDR3 DNA reads as TGTGCCAGCAGTTTAGCTGGGGCATTTGAAGCTTTCTTT. This translates into CASSLAGAFEAFF.

The rearrangement joins TRBV6-5 to TRBJ1-2; TRBD1 aligns across 7 bases. V lost 7 bases, J lost 8 bases, and 10 bases stayed unmatched. Germline loops: CDR1 MNHEY, CDR2 SVGAGI. This CDR3 is 13 amino acids long. The DNA of the CDR3 is TGTGCCAGCACCAAGACAGGGCTAAACGGCTACACCTTC. Amino acids: CASTKTGLNGYTF.

CDR3 sequence reads: CASSAVGAAGDYTDTQYF. The CDR3 DNA follows: TGTGCCAGCAGCGCAGTGGGGGCAGCGGGGGACTACACAGATACGCAGTATTTT. This chain joins TRBV5-6 and TRBJ2-3; 8 nucleotides align to TRBD2. Losses at the gene ends were 4 bases for V and 2 bases for J; bases not matched to a gene: 15. The CDR3 sequence is 18 residues long. Per germline, CDR1 SGHDT and CDR2 YYEEEE.

This CDR3 reads CASSLPLGLYQETQYF. The CDR3 DNA sequence: TGTGCCAGCAGCTTACCCTTGGGACTATACCAAGAGACCCAGTACTTC. The chain combines TRBV7-9 with TRBJ2-5; 7 bases agree with TRBD2. The CDR3 consists of 16 residues. Losses at the gene ends were 2 bases for V and 0 bases for J; bases not matched to a gene: 6. Germline V gene lookup returns CDR1 SEHNR and CDR2 FQNEAQ (reference sequence).

This clone was found a few times. The chain joins TRBV19 to TRBJ1-1, with no clear D. The CDR3 is 14 amino acids. Germline V lookup: CDR1 LNHDA, CDR2 SQIVND (reference sequence). V shed 3 bases and J shed 1 base, with 9 bases lying between them. Written as DNA, the CDR3 is TGTGCCAGTAGTATTTGGGAGGGGAACACTGAAGCTTTCTTT. Protein product: CASSIWEGNTEAFF.

The chain carries TRBV11-2 and TRBJ2-7; no definite D call. Germline loops: CDR1 SGHAT, CDR2 FQNNGV. V was shortened by 1 base and J by 6 bases, with 7 bases between the two germline ends. The CDR3 length is 12 residues. The CDR3 nucleotides are TGTGCCAGCAGCTTAGTGGGCCGCGAGCAGTACTTC. It specifies CASSLVGREQYF.

The chain combines TRBV2 with TRBJ1-4, with 10 bases that match TRBD1. CDR1 and CDR2 (germline): SNHLY, FYNNEI. The CDR3 spans 15 residues. J gave up 7 bases and V 4 bases, and 6 bases lay outside the gene matches. CDR3 in DNA: TGTGCCAGCAGTGTATCGGGACAGGGGTTTGAAAAACTGTTTTTT. Its translation is CASSVSGQGFEKLFF. Supplemented by reference TRBV2 and TRBJ1-4, the full variable domain reads EPEVTQTPSHQVTQMGQEVILRCVPISNHLYFYWYRQILGQKVEFLVSFYNNEISEKSEIFDDQFSVERPDGSNFTLKIRSTKLEDSAMYFCASSVSGQGFEKLFFGSGTQLSVL.

The rearrangement joins TRBV5-5 to TRBJ2-1, with TRBD2 matching over 15 bases. The CDR3 has 16 residues. Trimming removed 3 bases from V and 14 bases from J; junction bases left unmatched: 12. Germline CDR1 reads SGHKS; CDR2 reads YYEKEE (reference sequence). The CDR3 protein is CASSYVPGLAGGGEFF. The DNA for the CDR3 is TGTGCCAGCAGCTACGTTCCGGGACTAGCGGGGGGCGGGGAGTTCTTC.

The chain employs TRBV18 and TRBJ1-1; D remains ambiguous. The germline V gene encodes CDR1 KGHSH and CDR2 LQKENI. The V gene lost 3 bases and the J gene lost 3 bases, with 11 bases spanning the gap. CDR3 length: 14 residues. This CDR3 reads CASSPSRRDTEAFF. The CDR3 DNA follows: TGTGCCAGCTCACCGTCTCGGCGGGACACTGAAGCTTTCTTT.

The chain employs TRBV11-2 and TRBJ2-7, with TRBD1 as a possible D gene (6 bases). Germline lookup yields CDR1 SGHAT and CDR2 FQNNGV. With 1 base removed from V and 3 bases from J, the gap between germline ends came to 10 bases. CDR3 length: 14 residues. CDR3 region: CASSLGGQHYEQYF. CDR3 nucleotide sequence: TGTGCCAGCAGCTTAGGAGGACAGCACTACGAGCAGTACTTC. The full variable domain, completed using reference TRBV11-2 and TRBJ2-7, is EAGVAQSPRYKIIEKRQSVAFWCNPISGHATLYWYQQILGQGPKLLIQFQNNGVVDDSQLPKDRFSAERLKGVDSTLKIQPAKLEDSAVYLCASSLGGQHYEQYFGPGTRLTVT.

The V call is TRBV4-1, the J call TRBJ1-1, with a weak D call TRBD1 (5 bases). V was clipped by 4 bases and J by 3 bases, with 12 bases between them. CDR1 and CDR2 from the germline V gene are MGHRA and YSYEKL. This CDR3 contains 14 residues. Written as DNA, the CDR3 is TGCGCCAGCAGCCCGGCGACAGTCCACACTGAAGCTTTCTTT. Residues: CASSPATVHTEAFF.

V gene TRBV11-2 combines with J gene TRBJ2-2; D is undetermined. The CDR3 has 12 amino acids. V lost 4 bases and J 3 bases, leaving 3 bases between the germline ends. CDR1 is SGHAT, CDR2 FQNNGV, per germline. DNA of the CDR3: TGTGCCAGCAGCTACTACACCGGGGAGCTGTTTTTT. It translates to CASSYYTGELFF.

V gene TRBV28 combines with J gene TRBJ2-7, with D possibly TRBD1 on 5 matching bases. There are 12 residues in the CDR3. V lost 8 bases to trimming and J lost 2 bases, with 10 bases between them. Per the germline V gene, CDR1 is MDHEN and CDR2 is SYDVKM. The chain's CDR3 is CASFDSAYEQYF. CDR3 DNA sequence: TGTGCCAGCTTCGACAGTGCCTACGAGCAGTACTTC.